This TCR beta chain was obtained from a study of naive and memory T cell subsets. Cells stained for CD3, CD4, CD8, CD45RA and CD27 were sorted into four subsets. With regard to this clonotype: Its antigen is as yet unknown.

Overall study results and limits: The power law exponent of TCR abundance differed between naive and memory cells. Naive and memory repertoire findings lacked a ground truth for validation. Diversity fell and Gini index rose from naive through CM, EM, EMRA.

Two oligonucleotides, mixed equimolar, formed the beta constant-region primer covering TRBC1 and TRBC2. TCRdb reprocessed the UMI-ligation and nested PCR reads via MiXCR and lists one record per CDR3 protein. The table has approximately 140,000 distinct CDR3 sequences, about a sixth seen once. In germline, CDR1 is SEHNR, CDR2 FQNEAQ (reference sequence). CDR3 size: 14 residues. Trimming removed 6 bases from V and 8 bases from J; junction bases left unmatched: 10. This sequence originates from a human donor in good health. V and J are TRBV7-9 and TRBJ1-1; 9 bases align to TRBD1. Sequencing input: naive CD4+ T cells from blood. The CDR3 is CASRPGQGMGEAFF. Here the CDR3 DNA reads TGTGCCAGCAGACCGGGACAGGGAATGGGCGAAGCTTTCTTT. The variable domain in full, with the rest retrieved from reference TRBV7-9 and TRBJ1-1, is DTGVSQNPRHKITKRGQNVTFRCDPISEHNRLYWYRQTLGQGPEFLTYFQNEAQLEKSRLLSDRFSAERPKGSFSTLEIQRTEQGDSAMYLCASRPGQGMGEAFFGQGTRLTVV.